These T cell receptor beta chains were read from a single sample in a study of T cells in Graves' hyperthyroidism and ophthalmopathy. MiXCR, applied by TCRdb to the multiplex PCR reads, yields one record per CDR3 protein. The data show about 360,000 distinct CDR3 sequences, roughly 13% seen once. The sample comprised blood. These receptors originate from a woman between 18 and 29 years old with Graves' hyperthyroidism. Each CDR3 is given with its conserved first and last residue. D genes are given only for firm matches. The size of a clone is reported for some rows only, either as once, few or many, or as a class for expanded clones.

>TRBV12-3/TRBV12-4|TRBD2|many|TRBJ2-5
TGTGCCAGCAGTTTCGTCAGGGAGGGAGAGACCCAGTACTTC
CASSFVREGETQYF
>TRBV19|-|few|TRBJ2-1
TGTGCCAGTAGTACTATCAGTGGCGCCTACAATGAGCAGTTCTTC
CASSTISGAYNEQFF
>TRBV12-3/TRBV12-4|TRBD1|many|TRBJ1-5
TGTGCCAGCAGCCGAGGGGGCGGGTCCCAGCATTTT
CASSRGGGSQHF
>TRBV19|-|-|TRBJ2-6
TGTGCCAGTAGCCAACCCATAGCTGGCCTGACTTTC
CASSQPIAGLTF
>TRBV28|-|many|TRBJ2-1
TGTGCCAGCAGTTTAGTCAGGAATTACAATGAGCAGTTCTTC
CASSLVRNYNEQFF
>TRBV27|-|-|TRBJ2-7
TGTGCCAGCAGTTTATACCCTCTCTCCTACGAGCAGTACTTC
CASSLYPLSYEQYF
>TRBV18|-|many|TRBJ1-6
TGTGCCAGCTCCCTTGGGACCGAAAATTCACCCCTCCACTTT
CASSLGTENSPLHF
>TRBV5-1|TRBD1|many|TRBJ2-3
TGCGCCAGCAGCTTGGAGGGGGCTAGCACAGATACGCAGTATTTT
CASSLEGASTDTQYF
>TRBV5-5|-|-|TRBJ1-1
TGTGCCAGCAGCCCTTGGGGAAACACTGAAGCTTTCTTT
CASSPWGNTEAFF
>TRBV7-2|-|many|TRBJ2-1
TGTGCCAGCAGCTTAGTCGGGACGGAATACAATGAGCAGTTCTTC
CASSLVGTEYNEQFF
>TRBV5-4|-|-|TRBJ2-5
TGTGCCAGCAGCTTGCAGGAGATCCAAGAGACCCAGTACTTC
CASSLQEIQETQYF
>TRBV3-1|-|many|TRBJ1-3
TGTGCCAGCAGCCCGGCCCGGGCACACTCTGGAAACACCATATATTTT
CASSPARAHSGNTIYF
>TRBV20-1|-|few|TRBJ1-3
TGCAGTGCTAGAGATCCCAGGGGCTTTGGAAACACCATATATTTT
CSARDPRGFGNTIYF
>TRBV20-1|-|many|TRBJ2-7
TGCAGTGCTTCCGTACCGTCCTACGAGCAGTACTTC
CSASVPSYEQYF
>TRBV4-1|TRBD1|few|TRBJ2-1
TGCGCCAGCAGGCCTCTCCGAGGGACAGGATACAATGAGCAGTTCTTC
CASRPLRGTGYNEQFF
>TRBV27|-|-|TRBJ1-1
TGTGCCAGCAGTTTAATCCCGTCGGCTTTCTTT
CASSLIPSAFF
>TRBV7-3|-|many|TRBJ2-3
TGTGCCAGCAGCCATGCAGGGAGCACGCAGTATTTT
CASSHAGSTQYF
>TRBV6-1|-|many|TRBJ1-3
TGTGCCAGCGGATCACCCCGAACAGCTGGAAACACCATATATTTT
CASGSPRTAGNTIYF
>TRBV12-3/TRBV12-4|-|many|TRBJ2-3
TGTGCCAGCAGTTTATATCTGGATCAAATAGATACGCAGTATTTT
CASSLYLDQIDTQYF
>TRBV20-1|-|many|TRBJ1-4
TGCAGTGCAAGACAGATAATGGATGAAAAACTGTTTTTT
CSARQIMDEKLFF
>TRBV14|-|-|TRBJ1-4
TGTGCCAGCAGCCAAGATTGGAAGGGCGAAAAACTGTTTTTT
CASSQDWKGEKLFF
>TRBV12-3/TRBV12-4|-|many|TRBJ2-1
TGTGCCAGCAGTTTCCAGGGCCCTTATACTTACAATGAGCAGTTCTTC
CASSFQGPYTYNEQFF
>TRBV5-1|-|many|TRBJ1-1
TGCGCCAGCAGCTTGGCCCCCGGACTGAACACTGAAGCTTTCTTT
CASSLAPGLNTEAFF
>TRBV27|-|-|TRBJ2-5
TGTGCCAGCAGGAGGCTTAGGGGGGGGGCCTCAAGAGAGACCCAGTACTTC
CASRRLRGGASRETQYF
>TRBV13|-|few|TRBJ2-1
TGTGCCAGCAGCCACTGGTACAACGAAAGGGTGGACGATGAGCAGTTCTTC
CASSHWYNERVDDEQFF
>TRBV12-3/TRBV12-4|-|many|TRBJ1-6
TGTGCCAGCACCCGGGGAGGTTCACCCCTCCACTTT
CASTRGGSPLHF
>TRBV9|TRBD2|many|TRBJ2-5
TGTGCCAGCAGCGTAGGTCAGCGGGAGGACCAAGAGACCCAGTACTTC
CASSVGQREDQETQYF